This T cell receptor (beta chain) was identified during a study of early stage breast cancer tumors. Blood replicates held 0.5 ug DNA, tumor or normal breast approximately 1.5 ug, two each. This table comes from immunoSEQ multiplex PCR, and its TCRdb copy is limited to in-frame clones, with some not included. Of about 50,000 clones in the sample, more than 70% were seen once. Per the germline V gene, CDR1 is KGHSH and CDR2 is LQKENI. CDR3 length: 15 residues. Trimming took 2 bases from V and 2 from J, leaving 9 bases between them. Comments on this clone: The target antigen is unknown.

Study findings and constraints: Most shared enriched TCRB sequences were commonly generated ones. Tumors had approximately 2.5-fold higher T cell density than normal breast.

Input material: blood. The V and J genes are TRBV18 and TRBJ1-4, with TRBD1 as a possible D gene (5 bases). This sequence originates from a person aged 40 to 50 with breast cancer. The CDR3 region has the DNA TGTGCCAGCTCACCAGAGGCAGGGACTAATGAAAAACTGTTTTTT. It translates to CASSPEAGTNEKLFF.